Listed below are T cell receptor beta chains from one sample, sequenced in a study of molecular identifiers for immune sequencing clone quantification. TCRdb passed the PCR reads through MiXCR, listing each CDR3 protein once. The sample includes more than 300,000 distinct CDR3 sequences, over 20% of them seen just once. Specimen: naive CD8+ T cells from blood, with Jurkat cell RNA spiked in. Receptors were obtained from a human donor in good health. Some libraries in this study had Jurkat cell RNA spiked in. The CDR3 runs from the conserved cysteine through the conserved F or W. D genes are given only for firm matches. Size is omitted from some rows. Given values are once, few, many or a class for expanded clones.

V gene	clone size	D gene	CDR3 length	J gene	CDR3 protein	CDR3 DNA
TRBV19	few	.	16	TRBJ2-3	CASSPRGRGSTDTQYF	TGTGCCAGTAGTCCTCGTGGCAGGGGTAGTACGGATACGCAGTATTTT
TRBV7-9	many	.	13	TRBJ1-4	CASTTRAGEKLFF	TGTGCCAGCACCACAAGAGCTGGTGAAAAACTGTTTTTT
TRBV27	many	.	16	TRBJ2-1	CASSLLIGGRSNEQFF	TGTGCCAGCAGTTTACTAATCGGGGGGCGGTCCAATGAGCAGTTCTTC
TRBV4-1	many	.	13	TRBJ1-4	CASSQTENEKLFF	TGCGCCAGCAGCCAAACAGAAAATGAAAAACTGTTTTTT
TRBV5-6	many	.	14	TRBJ2-5	CASSSATGAETQYF	TGTGCCAGCAGCTCGGCGACAGGCGCGGAGACCCAGTACTTC
TRBV7-6	few	.	15	TRBJ2-3	CASSPSVGGTDTQYF	TGTGCCAGCAGCCCTAGCGTCGGGGGCACAGATACGCAGTATTTT
TRBV7-9	many	TRBD2	18	TRBJ2-7	CASSPRSATSGRVYEQYF	TGTGCCAGCAGCCCAAGGAGTGCCACTAGCGGGAGAGTATACGAGCAGTACTTC
TRBV4-1	few	.	15	TRBJ1-1	CASGSRGGGNTEAFF	TGCGCCAGCGGCTCCCGGGGGGGCGGGAACACTGAAGCTTTCTTT
TRBV7-2	many	TRBD1	13	TRBJ2-7	CASSFGQDYEQYF	TGTGCCAGCAGCTTTGGACAGGACTACGAGCAGTACTTC
TRBV20-1	.	TRBD1	16	TRBJ2-7	CSAPPEIRGSSYERYF	TGCAGTGCTCCCCCAGAGATCAGGGGGAGCTCCTACGAGCGGTACTTC
TRBV5-1	many	.	15	TRBJ1-1	CASSLRQAVYSEAFF	TGCGCCAGCAGCTTGAGACAGGCGGTTTATTCGGAAGCTTTCTTT
TRBV29-1	many	.	13	TRBJ1-1	CSVEDRGNTEAFF	TGCAGCGTTGAAGATCGAGGGAACACTGAAGCTTTCTTT
TRBV11-2	.	TRBD2	15	TRBJ2-7	CASSQVAGGPYEQYF	TGTGCCAGCAGCCAAGTAGCGGGGGGCCCCTACGAGCAGTACTTC
TRBV10-3	.	.	13	TRBJ2-7	CAIRKETFYEQYF	TGTGCCATCAGAAAGGAGACTTTCTACGAGCAGTACTTC
TRBV4-3	many	.	17	TRBJ2-3	CASSQGVVVLGTDTQYF	TGCGCCAGCAGCCAAGGAGTAGTTGTTCTTGGCACAGATACGCAGTATTTT
TRBV6-5	many	.	14	TRBJ2-3	CASSYGGFTDTQYF	TGTGCCAGCAGTTACGGCGGGTTCACAGATACGCAGTATTTT
TRBV12-5	many	.	17	TRBJ2-1	CASGLVVVPSDRDEQFF	TGTGCTAGTGGTTTGGTAGTGGTGCCCTCCGACCGCGATGAGCAGTTCTTC
TRBV6-2/TRBV6-3	many	.	18	TRBJ2-3	CASSYEITAGDNTDTQYF	TGTGCCAGCAGTTACGAGATTACGGCGGGGGACAACACAGATACGCAGTATTTT
TRBV24-1	many	.	12	TRBJ2-7	CATSDGAYEQYF	TGTGCCACCAGTGATGGGGCCTACGAGCAGTACTTC
TRBV6-5	.	.	13	TRBJ1-1	CASSYSGPHEAFF	TGTGCCAGCAGTTACTCTGGCCCTCATGAAGCTTTCTTT
TRBV6-9	.	.	17	TRBJ1-4	CATPGHKARSTNEKLFF	TGTGCCACCCCGGGACACAAAGCAAGGTCAACTAATGAAAAACTGTTTTTT
TRBV18	few	.	14	TRBJ1-5	CASSRTDSNQPQHF	TGTGCCAGCTCACGGACGGATAGCAATCAGCCCCAGCATTTT
TRBV4-1	many	.	19	TRBJ2-3	CASSQPSPVEDSLTDTQYF	TGCGCCAGCAGCCAACCAAGTCCCGTTGAGGATAGCCTGACAGATACGCAGTATTTT
TRBV13	many	.	13	TRBJ1-1	CASSLTGPRGAFF	TGTGCCAGCAGCTTAACCGGGCCGAGAGGAGCTTTCTTT
TRBV7-9	many	.	13	TRBJ2-5	CASSFPSQETQYF	TGTGCCAGCAGCTTTCCCTCACAAGAGACCCAGTACTTC
TRBV4-1	many	TRBD1	14	TRBJ2-5	CASSQASGGETQYF	TGCGCCAGCAGCCAAGCCTCAGGGGGAGAGACCCAGTACTTC
TRBV19	.	.	15	TRBJ2-5	CASSSAWGYQEAQYF	TGTGCCAGTAGTAGCGCATGGGGGTACCAAGAGGCCCAGTACTTC
TRBV6-5	few	TRBD1	16	TRBJ1-2	CASSPSMTGANYGYTF	TGTGCCAGCAGTCCTTCGATGACAGGGGCTAACTATGGCTACACCTTC
TRBV6-1	.	.	15	TRBJ2-3	CASSEVQRGTDTQYF	TGTGCCAGCAGTGAAGTCCAGCGGGGCACAGATACGCAGTATTTT
TRBV9	many	.	17	TRBJ2-3	CASSVGQLEGGTDTQYF	TGTGCCAGCAGCGTAGGCCAACTCGAAGGCGGCACAGATACGCAGTATTTT
TRBV7-9	many	.	13	TRBJ2-5	CASSPRDEETQYF	TGTGCCAGCAGTCCCCGGGACGAAGAGACCCAGTACTTC
TRBV30	many	.	15	TRBJ1-5	CAWSTAGGSNQPQHF	TGTGCCTGGAGTACCGCCGGGGGAAGCAATCAGCCCCAGCATTTT
TRBV28	few	.	16	TRBJ2-1	CASSPLAENSYNEQFF	TGTGCCAGCAGTCCTCTCGCGGAGAACTCCTACAATGAGCAGTTCTTC
TRBV14	many	.	13	TRBJ2-1	CASSQRGSGEQFF	TGTGCCAGCAGCCAGCGTGGGTCCGGTGAGCAGTTCTTC
TRBV27	few	TRBD2	16	TRBJ2-1	CASSFLLAGGDNEQFF	TGTGCCAGCAGTTTTCTACTAGCGGGGGGCGACAATGAGCAGTTCTTC
TRBV10-3	many	.	11	TRBJ2-7	CAIGSADEQYF	TGTGCCATCGGGTCGGCGGACGAGCAGTACTTC
TRBV12-3/TRBV12-4	many	.	16	TRBJ1-1	CASSVAQLVGHTEAFF	TGTGCCAGCAGCGTGGCACAATTGGTTGGGCACACTGAAGCTTTCTTT
TRBV5-1	many	.	16	TRBJ2-5	CASSLELSGIQETQYF	TGCGCCAGCAGCTTGGAATTGTCAGGTATCCAAGAGACCCAGTACTTC
TRBV12-3/TRBV12-4	.	TRBD1	15	TRBJ2-2	CASIQWDRGSGELFF	TGTGCCAGCATCCAATGGGACAGGGGCTCCGGGGAGCTGTTTTTT
TRBV12-3/TRBV12-4	many	TRBD1	12	TRBJ1-1	CASTAGGTEAFF	TGTGCCAGCACGGCAGGGGGCACTGAAGCTTTCTTT
TRBV11-2	.	.	13	TRBJ1-6	CAGSLGVNSPLRF	TGTGCCGGCAGCCTGGGTGTTAATTCACCCCTCCGCTTT
TRBV3-1	few	TRBD2	19	TRBJ2-4	CASSQELASGSLDKNIQYF	TGTGCCAGCAGCCAAGAATTGGCTAGCGGGTCTTTAGACAAAAACATTCAGTACTTC
TRBV28	many	.	13	TRBJ1-4	CASTHKGDKGLFF	TGTGCCTCAACACACAAGGGGGACAAAGGACTGTTTTTT
TRBV30	many	TRBD2	14	TRBJ2-1	CAWVLAGGPNEQFF	TGTGCCTGGGTACTGGCGGGAGGGCCTAATGAGCAGTTCTTC
TRBV4-3	many	.	15	TRBJ2-3	CASSQDKTSTDTQYF	TGCGCCAGCAGCCAAGACAAGACTAGCACAGATACGCAGTATTTT
TRBV28	many	TRBD2	16	TRBJ2-7	CASSLVLAGSSYEQYF	TGTGCCAGCAGTTTAGTACTAGCGGGGAGCTCCTACGAGCAGTACTTC
TRBV28	many	.	16	TRBJ2-3	CASSLRLVRGTDTQYF	TGTGCCAGCAGTTTACGCCTAGTGAGGGGCACAGATACGCAGTATTTT
TRBV29-1	many	.	14	TRBJ2-3	CSVEGASSTDTQYF	TGCAGCGTTGAGGGTGCTAGCTCCACAGATACGCAGTATTTT
TRBV7-9	many	.	12	TRBJ2-1	CASSLTINEQFF	TGTGCCAGCAGCTTAACCATCAATGAGCAGTTCTTC
TRBV27	many	.	11	TRBJ1-1	CASSRNSEAFF	TGTGCCAGCAGCCGAAACAGTGAAGCTTTCTTT
TRBV5-4	few	.	15	TRBJ2-5	CASSQTQGGQETQYF	TGTGCCAGCAGCCAGACACAGGGTGGGCAAGAGACCCAGTACTTC
TRBV4-1	many	TRBD1	15	TRBJ2-7	CASSQAGTGRYEQYF	TGCGCCAGCAGCCAGGCCGGGACAGGGCGTTACGAGCAGTACTTC
TRBV23-1	many	TRBD2	14	TRBJ2-3	CASRPSGGTDTQYF	TGCGCCAGCCGTCCTAGCGGGGGCACAGATACGCAGTATTTT
TRBV5-8	many	.	15	TRBJ2-5	CASSLTDSPQETQYF	TGTGCCAGCAGCTTGACGGACAGCCCACAAGAGACCCAGTACTTC
TRBV2	many	.	15	TRBJ2-6	CASSGRDSGANVLTF	TGTGCCAGCAGTGGTAGAGACTCTGGGGCCAACGTCCTGACTTTC
TRBV6-5	many	TRBD1	14	TRBJ2-5	CASSYPGGIGTQYF	TGTGCCAGCAGTTACCCAGGGGGCATCGGGACCCAGTACTTC
TRBV6-2/TRBV6-3	.	.	16	TRBJ1-3	CASSPQRGDGGNTIYF	TGTGCCAGCAGTCCGCAAAGGGGAGATGGAGGAAACACCATATATTTT
TRBV27	many	.	14	TRBJ2-3	CASSLIANPDTQYF	TGTGCCAGCAGTTTAATTGCGAACCCAGATACGCAGTATTTT
TRBV6-2/TRBV6-3	few	TRBD2	14	TRBJ2-3	CASSYAGVTDTQYF	TGTGCCAGCAGTTACGCGGGGGTCACAGATACGCAGTATTTT